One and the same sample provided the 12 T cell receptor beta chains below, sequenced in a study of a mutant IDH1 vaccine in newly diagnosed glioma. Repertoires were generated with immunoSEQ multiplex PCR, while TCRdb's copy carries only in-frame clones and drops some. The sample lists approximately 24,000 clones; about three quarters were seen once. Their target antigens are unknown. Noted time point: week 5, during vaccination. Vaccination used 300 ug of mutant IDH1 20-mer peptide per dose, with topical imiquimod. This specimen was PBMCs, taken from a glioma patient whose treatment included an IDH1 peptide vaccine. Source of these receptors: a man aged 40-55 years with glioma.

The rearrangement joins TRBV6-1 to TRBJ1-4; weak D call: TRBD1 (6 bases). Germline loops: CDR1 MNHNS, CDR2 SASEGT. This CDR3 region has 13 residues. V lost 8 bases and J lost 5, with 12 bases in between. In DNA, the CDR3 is TGTGCCAGCCAACAGGGCGGGAATGAAAAACTGTTTTTT. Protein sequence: CASQQGGNEKLFF.

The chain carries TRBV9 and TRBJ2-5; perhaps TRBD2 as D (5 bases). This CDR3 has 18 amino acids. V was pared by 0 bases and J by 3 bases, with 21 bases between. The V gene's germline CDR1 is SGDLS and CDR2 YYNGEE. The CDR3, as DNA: TGTGCCAGCAGCGTAGATGCCACCATTCGAGGGAAAAAAGAGACCCAGTACTTC. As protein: CASSVDATIRGKKETQYF. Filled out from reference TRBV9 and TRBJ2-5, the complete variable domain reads DSGVTQTPKHLITATGQRVTLRCSPRSGDLSVYWYQQSLDQGLQFLIQYYNGEERAKGNILERFSAQQFPDLHSELNLSSLELGDSALYFCASSVDATIRGKKETQYFGPGTRLLVL.

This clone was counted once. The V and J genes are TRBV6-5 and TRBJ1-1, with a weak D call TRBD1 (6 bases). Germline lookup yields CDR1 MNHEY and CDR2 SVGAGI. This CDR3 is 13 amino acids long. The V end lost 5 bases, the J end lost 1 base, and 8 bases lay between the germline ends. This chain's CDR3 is CASSPTGNTEAFF. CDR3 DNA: TGTGCCAGCAGTCCGACAGGGAACACTGAAGCTTTCTTT.

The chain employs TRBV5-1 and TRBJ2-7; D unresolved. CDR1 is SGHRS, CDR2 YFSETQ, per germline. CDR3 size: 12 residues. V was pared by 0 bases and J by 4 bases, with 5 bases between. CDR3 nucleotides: TGCGCCAGCAGCTTGGACAGATACGAGCAGTACTTC. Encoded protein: CASSLDRYEQYF.

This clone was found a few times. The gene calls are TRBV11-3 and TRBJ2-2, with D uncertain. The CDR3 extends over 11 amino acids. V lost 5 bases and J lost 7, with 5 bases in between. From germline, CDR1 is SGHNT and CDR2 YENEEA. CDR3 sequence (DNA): TGTGCCAGCAGCCGCGACGGGGAGCTGTTTTTT. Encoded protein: CASSRDGELFF.

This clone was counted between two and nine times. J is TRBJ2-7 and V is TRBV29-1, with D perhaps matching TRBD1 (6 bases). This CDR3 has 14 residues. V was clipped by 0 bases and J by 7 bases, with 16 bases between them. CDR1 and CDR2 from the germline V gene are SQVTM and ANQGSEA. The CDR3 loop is CSVEDSGQLREQYF. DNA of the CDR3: TGCAGCGTTGAAGACTCGGGACAACTGCGGGAGCAGTACTTC.

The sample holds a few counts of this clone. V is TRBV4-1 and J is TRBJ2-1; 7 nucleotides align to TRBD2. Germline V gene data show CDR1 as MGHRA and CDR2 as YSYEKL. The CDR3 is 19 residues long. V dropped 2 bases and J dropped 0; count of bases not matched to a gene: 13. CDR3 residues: CASSQSGIPFLHSYNEQFF. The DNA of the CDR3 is TGCGCCAGCAGCCAAAGCGGGATTCCCTTCCTTCACTCCTACAATGAGCAGTTCTTC.

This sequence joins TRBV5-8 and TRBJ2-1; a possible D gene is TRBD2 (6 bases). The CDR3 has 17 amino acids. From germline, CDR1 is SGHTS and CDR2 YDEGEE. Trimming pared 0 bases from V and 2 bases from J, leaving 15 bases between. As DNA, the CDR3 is TGTGCCAGCAGCTTGGTTAACGGGGGAAGGCCCTACAATGAGCAGTTCTTC. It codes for CASSLVNGGRPYNEQFF.

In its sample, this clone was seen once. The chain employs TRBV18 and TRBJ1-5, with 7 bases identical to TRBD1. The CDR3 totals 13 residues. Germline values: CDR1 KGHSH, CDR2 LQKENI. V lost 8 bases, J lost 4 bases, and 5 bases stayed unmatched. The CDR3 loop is CASMGQPNQPQHF. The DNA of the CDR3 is TGTGCCAGCATGGGACAGCCAAATCAGCCCCAGCATTTT.

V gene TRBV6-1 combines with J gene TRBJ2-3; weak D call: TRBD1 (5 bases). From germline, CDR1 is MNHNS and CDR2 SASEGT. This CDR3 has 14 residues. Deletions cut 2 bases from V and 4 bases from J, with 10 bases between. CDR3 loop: CASSELQGPDTQYF. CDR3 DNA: TGTGCCAGCAGTGAACTGCAGGGCCCAGATACGCAGTATTTT.

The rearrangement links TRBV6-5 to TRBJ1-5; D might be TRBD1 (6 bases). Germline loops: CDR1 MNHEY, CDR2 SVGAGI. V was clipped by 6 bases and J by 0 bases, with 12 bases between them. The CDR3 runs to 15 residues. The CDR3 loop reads CASSRGQYSNQPQHF. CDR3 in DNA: TGTGCCAGCAGCCGTGGACAGTATAGCAATCAGCCCCAGCATTTT.

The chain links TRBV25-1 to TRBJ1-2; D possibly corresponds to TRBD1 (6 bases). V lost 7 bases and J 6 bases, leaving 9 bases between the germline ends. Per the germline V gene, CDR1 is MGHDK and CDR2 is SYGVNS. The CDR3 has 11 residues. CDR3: CASKGHDGYTF. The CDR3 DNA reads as TGTGCCAGCAAGGGACATGATGGCTACACCTTC.